This T cell receptor (beta chain) was documented in a study of blood T cell repertoires in COVID-19. Turning to the study itself: Sources were T cells, B-cell-depleted T cells, or PBMCs; the material itself was cDNA or gDNA.

Libraries were prepared by immunoSEQ multiplex PCR; TCRdb keeps only in-frame clonotypes and omits some of them. The sample lists around 240,000 clones, roughly 82% occurring once. This clonotype was sampled from a woman in her thirties or forties who had recovered from COVID-19. Sequenced: peripheral blood.

DNA for the CDR3: TGTGCCAGCTCACCTCCGGGACTAGCGAACACCGGGGAGCTGTTTTTT. Its translation: CASSPPGLANTGELFF. The chain uses TRBV18 and TRBJ2-2; 8 bases line up with TRBD2. Per germline, CDR1 KGHSH and CDR2 LQKENI. This CDR3 region has 16 residues. Losses at the gene ends were 3 bases for V and 0 bases for J; bases not matched to a gene: 3.